This TCR beta chain was sequenced during a study of blood T cell repertoires in COVID-19. Germline-derived CDR1 and CDR2 are ENHRY and SYGVKD. The CDR3 is 15 amino acids. The germline V and J ends were trimmed by 0 bases and 4 bases, with 9 bases remaining between them. Here immunoSEQ multiplex PCR was the method, and the copy in TCRdb shows in-frame clones only, minus some. The sample yields fewer than 350,000 clones, around 85% seen once. Exposed volunteers were people who met a COVID-19 case within 2 weeks before study entry. The source of this sequence is a woman aged 25 to 39 who had been exposed to COVID-19. This chain joins TRBV10-3 and TRBJ1-4; D is unclear. The sequenced sample was PBMCs or T cells enriched from blood (not recorded which). CDR3 sequence: CAISESNGFNEKLFF. CDR3 nucleotide sequence: TGTGCCATCAGTGAGTCGAACGGGTTTAATGAAAAACTGTTTTTT.